This T cell receptor beta chain was recovered during a study of blood T cell repertoires in COVID-19. Background on the study: Samples of COVID-19 (acute and convalescent) were obtained from the United States, Italy and Spain. Sample material is recorded as cDNA or gDNA derived from T cells, B-cell-depleted T cells, or PBMCs.

Repertoires were generated with immunoSEQ multiplex PCR, while TCRdb's copy carries only in-frame clones and drops some. There are 200,000 to 250,000 clones in the sample; 75% to 90% occur only once, and over 2% lies in the top ten. The CDR3 consists of 16 residues. Germline V gene lookup returns CDR1 SGHRS and CDR2 YFSETQ. Trimming took 6 bases from V and 6 from J; bases not matched to a gene: 13. The sequencing sample was made of peripheral blood. The clonotype originates from a man aged 25-45 years who had recovered from COVID-19. V gene TRBV5-1 combines with J gene TRBJ2-2; 8 nucleotides match TRBD1. This CDR3 reads CASTQGQGWIAGELFF. The CDR3 DNA reads as TGCGCCAGCACCCAAGGACAGGGTTGGATCGCCGGGGAGCTGTTTTTT. The full variable domain, its missing parts supplied by reference TRBV5-1 and TRBJ2-2, is KAGVTQTPRYLIKTRGQQVTLSCSPISGHRSVSWYQQTPGQGLQFLFEYFSETQRNKGNFPGRFSGRQFSNSRSEMNVSTLELGDSALYLCASTQGQGWIAGELFFGEGSRLTVL.